The 13 T cell receptor beta chains listed next were all sequenced from one sample in a study of T cell changes during pregnancy in multiple sclerosis. Sequenced by immunoSEQ multiplex PCR; TCRdb stores in-frame clones only, minus some. The table has 45,000 to 70,000 clones, approximately 92% seen once. Sequences were derived from CD4+ T cells from peripheral blood mononuclear cells, sampled after pregnancy. The receptors originated from a female donor with multiple sclerosis, enrolled in a pregnancy study.

The rearrangement uses TRBV6-4 and TRBJ1-4, with a weak D call TRBD1 (6 bases). V lost 6 bases and J 0 bases, leaving 20 bases between the germline ends. Per the germline V gene, CDR1 is MRHNA and CDR2 is SNTAGT. CDR3 length: 18 residues. As DNA, the CDR3 is TGTGCCAGCAGCCCGGACAGCCAAGTTTCAACAACTAATGAAAAACTGTTTTTT. This encodes CASSPDSQVSTTNEKLFF.

This chain connects TRBV5-5 to TRBJ2-7; D ambiguous. Germline V lookup: CDR1 SGHKS, CDR2 YYEKEE (reference sequence). The germline V and J ends were trimmed by 0 bases and 2 bases, with 9 bases remaining between them. The CDR3 is 14 amino acids. The DNA for the CDR3 is TGTGCCAGCAGCTTGGTGGCTTCCCCCTACGAGCAGTACTTC. This gives the protein CASSLVASPYEQYF. The full variable domain, completed using reference TRBV5-5 and TRBJ2-7, is DAGVTQSPTHLIKTRGQQVTLRCSPISGHKSVSWYQQVLGQGPQFIFQYYEKEERGRGNFPDRFSARQFPNYSSELNVNALLLGDSALYLCASSLVASPYEQYFGPGTRLTVT.

This chain links TRBV5-5 with TRBJ1-4, with 7 bases fitting TRBD1. The V gene end was trimmed by 1 base and the J gene end by 5 bases; junction bases not matched to a gene: 5. Germline CDR1 is SGHKS and CDR2 is YYEKEE (reference sequence). The CDR3 sequence is 15 residues long. The CDR3 DNA is TGTGCCAGCAGCTTGCAAGGGGGCCTGAATGAAAAACTGTTTTTT. Amino acid sequence: CASSLQGGLNEKLFF.

The genes are TRBV6-1 and TRBJ2-2, with 10 bases lining up with TRBD1. The germline V gene encodes CDR1 MNHNS and CDR2 SASEGT. Trimming at V came to 10 bases and at J to 7 bases, leaving 6 bases not matched to a gene. The CDR3 runs to 13 residues. The CDR3 region is CATRDRGFGELFF. The CDR3 DNA reads as TGTGCCACCCGGGACAGGGGCTTCGGGGAGCTGTTTTTT.

This rearrangement joins TRBV9 to TRBJ1-4, with 8 nucleotides matching TRBD1. Per germline, CDR1 SGDLS and CDR2 YYNGEE. This CDR3 has 16 amino acids. V lost 2 bases, J lost 7 bases, and 10 bases stayed unmatched. DNA of the CDR3: TGTGCCAGCAGCGTGGCGGGCGGACAGGGTGGTGAAAAACTGTTTTTT. Protein sequence: CASSVAGGQGGEKLFF.

The chain's CDR3 is CASSSPLQRTEAFF. CDR3 DNA sequence: TGTGCCAGCAGTTCTCCCCTACAGCGGACTGAAGCTTTCTTT. V gene TRBV27 combines with J gene TRBJ1-1, with D unresolved. CDR1 is MNHEY and CDR2 is SMNVEV in the germline V gene (reference sequence). The V and J ends lost 4 bases and 5 bases respectively, with 14 bases between them. This CDR3 is built from 14 residues.

The CDR3 region is CASSLGRGGMNTEAFF. The CDR3 DNA reads as TGTGCCAGCAGCTTAGGCCGGGGGGGCATGAACACTGAAGCTTTCTTT. This rearrangement joins TRBV7-9 to TRBJ1-1; maybe TRBD1 (6 bases). There are 16 residues in the CDR3. Germline CDR1 is SEHNR and CDR2 is FQNEAQ (reference sequence). Trimming removed 1 base from V and 0 bases from J, with 12 bases in between.

This sequence joins TRBV5-8 and TRBJ1-1; possible D gene TRBD1, 6 bases. Germline V gives CDR1 SGHTS, CDR2 YDEGEE. This CDR3 is 15 amino acids long. V lost 0 bases to trimming and J lost 4 bases, with 13 bases between them. Here the CDR3 DNA reads TGTGCCAGCAGCTTGGAGGGACAAAGGGGCACTGAAGCTTTCTTT. Residues: CASSLEGQRGTEAFF.

The rearrangement uses TRBV18 and TRBJ2-3; TRBD1 matches 12 bases. Unmatched junction bases numbered 9, after V lost 4 bases and J lost 4 bases. This CDR3 has 17 residues. Germline-derived CDR1 and CDR2 are KGHSH and LQKENI. This CDR3 is CASSQTEGQGAADTQYF. CDR3 in DNA: TGTGCCAGCTCACAAACCGAGGGACAGGGGGCTGCAGATACGCAGTATTTT.

This rearrangement joins TRBV30 to TRBJ2-1; 9 nucleotides align to TRBD1. V lost 0 bases to trimming and J lost 7 bases; unmatched junction nucleotides: 10. CDR3 size: 16 residues. Germline CDR1 is GTSNPN and CDR2 is SVGIG (reference sequence). Here the CDR3 reads CAWSVPRDRVANEQFF. CDR3 DNA sequence: TGTGCCTGGAGTGTCCCCCGGGACAGGGTGGCGAATGAGCAGTTCTTC.

This clone was seen just once. The chain links TRBV7-3 to TRBJ1-1; D not resolved. CDR1 is SGHTA, CDR2 FQGTGA, per germline. The CDR3 contains 13 residues. V gave up 5 bases and J gave up 3 bases, with 10 bases separating them. CDR3 coding DNA: TGTGCCAGCAGCCCAACCAGGTACACTGAAGCTTTCTTT. This sequence encodes CASSPTRYTEAFF.

V and J are TRBV7-2 and TRBJ2-5; D might be TRBD2 (5 bases). CDR1 is SGHTA and CDR2 is FQGNSA in the germline V gene. V was pared by 8 bases and J by 5 bases, with 9 bases between. This CDR3 region has 11 residues. The DNA of the CDR3 is TGTGCCAGCGGCCCGGGGGAGACCCAGTACTTC. As protein: CASGPGETQYF. The variable domain in full, with the rest retrieved from reference TRBV7-2 and TRBJ2-5, is GAGVSQSPSNKVTEKGKDVELRCDPISGHTALYWYRQSLGQGLEFLIYFQGNSAPDKSGLPSDRFSAERTGGSVSTLTIQRTQQEDSAVYLCASGPGETQYFGPGTRLLVL.

Regarding this clone: Other nucleotide sequences from this sample produce the same CDR3. The V and J genes are TRBV18 and TRBJ2-7; 12 bases match TRBD1. V trimming: 6 bases; J trimming: 4 bases; junction bases outside the gene matches: 4. Germline CDR1 reads KGHSH; CDR2 reads LQKENI. This CDR3 has 14 amino acids. CDR3 DNA sequence: TGTGCCAGCTCCCCGGGACAGGGGGCTTACGAGCAGTACTTC. It encodes CASSPGQGAYEQYF. Filled out from reference TRBV18 and TRBJ2-7, the complete variable domain reads NAGVMQNPRHLVRRRGQEARLRCSPMKGHSHVYWYRQLPEEGLKFMVYLQKENIIDESGMPKERFSAEFPKEGPSILRIQQVVRGDSAAYFCASSPGQGAYEQYFGPGTRLTVT.